This T cell receptor (beta chain) comes out of a study of blood T cell repertoires in COVID-19. About the research overall: Donors in the United States, Italy and Spain gave samples during acute or convalescent COVID-19.

Germline CDR1 and CDR2: SGHRS and YFSETQ. Trimming removed 3 bases from V and 8 bases from J, with 8 bases in between. This CDR3 is 12 amino acids long. Recovery among Cohort 3 donors was established by two negative PCRs, clearance, or symptom resolution. The method was immunoSEQ multiplex PCR; TCRdb's version includes in-frame clones alone and lacks a portion of them. This table holds some 510,000 clones, 70% to 90% found once. The clonotype originates from a woman between 40 and 50 years old who had recovered from COVID-19. The V call is TRBV5-1, the J call TRBJ2-2; weak D call: TRBD1 (6 bases). Sequenced input: PBMCs or T cells enriched from blood (not recorded which). The CDR3 DNA is TGCGCCAGCAGCTCAACAGGGGGGGAGCTGTTTTTT. It translates to CASSSTGGELFF.